The clone carrying this T cell receptor beta chain was seen only a few times. The sample belongs to a study of blood T cells in healthy people across ages. Each donor had approximately 10 milliliters of peripheral blood drawn. Combining a sample-barcoded 5' primer with a J-beta primer mix, a second PCR ran for roughly 7 to 12 cycles. From the 5' RACE reads, TCRdb called clonotypes with MiXCR, one entry per CDR3 protein. The table has 800,000 to 950,000 distinct CDR3 sequences, about 29% seen once. The V gene lost 3 bases and the J gene lost 3 bases, with 12 bases spanning the gap. There are 15 residues in the CDR3. CDR1 is SGDLS and CDR2 is YYNGEE in the germline V gene. The sample was also linked to a second study, of T cells of mothers and their children. From that second work: Each donor was one of three healthy Caucasian mothers or one of their six children. Each mother yielded more than 9 million TCR beta CDR3 reads. Each child yielded several million reads.

The chain couples TRBV9 to TRBJ2-2; possibly TRBD2 for D (6 bases). What was sequenced was blood. This sequence originates from a middle-aged woman in good health. The CDR3 DNA follows: TGTGCCAGCAGCGCAGGGACTGGACACACCGGGGAGCTGTTTTTT. Its protein product is CASSAGTGHTGELFF.